These 25 T cell receptor beta chains originate from one sample sequenced in a study of T-cell reconstitution after alpha-beta-depleted transplantation in children. As it was prepared, the TCRbeta library received unique molecular identifiers. TCRdb itself ran the PCR reads through MiXCR, one entry per CDR3 protein. The sample comprises 65,000 to 85,000 distinct CDR3 sequences, around 9.9% of which are singletons, and over 10% rests with the top ten. The sequences come from PBMCs, collected before TCRalphabeta/CD19-depleted stem cell transplant. Source of these receptors: a boy younger than 18 with acute myeloid leukemia, due to receive a stem cell transplant.

The gene calls are TRBV6-2 or TRBV6-3 and TRBJ2-7; a possible D gene is TRBD2 (5 bases). This CDR3 has 13 residues. V lost 7 bases and J lost 0, with 10 bases in between. CDR1 and CDR2 from the germline V gene are MNHEY and SVGEGT. In nucleotides, the CDR3 is TGTGCCAGCATCGCGGGCGGCTCCTACGAGCAGTACTTC. Translating gives CASIAGGSYEQYF.

This clonotype was seen a handful of times. The CDR3 DNA reads as TGTGCCAGCAGATTCGGGACAGGGGGGGGAAGATACTACGAGCAGTACTTC. Its translation is CASRFGTGGGRYYEQYF. The V call is TRBV12-3 or TRBV12-4, the J call TRBJ2-7; the match to TRBD1 covers 11 bases. V shed 6 bases and J 3 bases; nucleotides not matched to a gene: 13. The CDR3 is 17 amino acids.

This clonotype was detected a few times. V is TRBV19 and J is TRBJ1-2, with D unclear. Germline lookup yields CDR1 LNHDA and CDR2 SQIVND (reference sequence). This CDR3 has 13 residues. Trimming shortened V by 3 bases and J by 5 bases, and 10 bases separated the two germline ends. DNA of the CDR3: TGTGCCAGTAGTATTGGTCAGCTATATGGCTACACCTTC. Translation gives CASSIGQLYGYTF.

This clonotype was seen many times. This rearrangement joins TRBV27 to TRBJ1-1; maybe TRBD1 (5 bases). The length of the CDR3 is 20 residues. V lost 8 bases and J 4 bases, leaving 35 bases between the germline ends. Looked up from germline, CDR1 is MNHEY and CDR2 is SMNVEV (reference sequence). CDR3 amino acids: CASGGTGRTISSSGSTEAFF. CDR3 sequence (DNA): TGTGCCAGCGGGGGGACGGGCAGGACAATTTCTTCATCGGGGAGCACTGAAGCTTTCTTT.

The chain couples TRBV20-1 to TRBJ2-3, with D unclear. Germline-derived CDR1 and CDR2 are DFQATT and SNEGSKA (reference sequence). There are 11 residues in the CDR3. The ends were cut back, 3 bases at V and 4 bases at J, with 5 bases in the middle. CDR3 nucleotides: TGCAGTGCTAGTTTGGCAGATACGCAGTATTTT. This codes for CSASLADTQYF.

This clonotype was recorded many times. The chain carries TRBV7-3 and TRBJ2-1; the match to TRBD1 covers 7 bases. V trimming: 5 bases; J trimming: 3 bases; junction bases outside the gene matches: 4. Germline V gene data show CDR1 as SGHTA and CDR2 as FQGTGA. The CDR3 sequence is 14 residues long. CDR3 nucleotides: TGTGCCAGCAGCGCCAGGGACAGCTACAATGAGCAGTTCTTC. Its protein is CASSARDSYNEQFF. Combining the CDR3 with reference TRBV7-3 and TRBJ2-1 gives the whole variable domain GAGVSQTPSNKVTEKGKYVELRCDPISGHTALYWYRQSLGQGPEFLIYFQGTGAADDSGLPNDRFFAVRPEGSVSTLKIQRTERGDSAVYLCASSARDSYNEQFFGPGTRLTVL.

This clonotype was observed many times. The rearrangement uses TRBV4-3 and TRBJ2-1; TRBD2 matches at 9 bases. With 4 bases clipped from V and 6 bases from J, the junction kept 10 bases outside the gene matches. Per the germline V gene, CDR1 is LGHNA and CDR2 is YSLEER. The CDR3 runs to 16 residues. CDR3 DNA sequence: TGCGCCAGCAGCCCCCATAGCGGGAGCTTGGGCAATGAGCAGTTCTTC. As protein: CASSPHSGSLGNEQFF.

This clonotype was seen only a few times. The rearrangement joins TRBV12-3 or TRBV12-4 to TRBJ1-3; possible D gene TRBD1, 6 bases. V was pared by 3 bases and J by 1 base, with 19 bases between. The CDR3 length is 18 residues. The CDR3 DNA sequence: TGTGCCAGCAGTTTTCCCGGACAGCCGCTCCTTTCTGGAAACACCATATATTTT. Its translation is CASSFPGQPLLSGNTIYF.

This clonotype was observed many times. The J gene is TRBJ2-7, the V gene TRBV21-1; TRBD2, as called in the table, went unchecked against the DNA. TRBV21-1 is flagged as a pseudogene. CDR3 size: 16 residues. The CDR3 sequence is CASSKRSRRGLCEQYF. CDR3 coding DNA: TGTGCCAGCAGCAAAAGGAGCCGGCGAGGACTATGCGAGCAGTACTTC.

This clonotype has at least ten counts. This chain joins TRBV6-2 or TRBV6-3 and TRBJ2-7; D is perhaps TRBD1 (5 bases). The CDR3 is 14 amino acids. Germline assignment: CDR1 MNHEY and CDR2 SVGEGT. V was clipped by 6 bases and J by 2 bases, with 14 bases between them. Here the CDR3 reads CASRDLQGPYEQYV. CDR3 nucleotides: TGTGCCAGCAGAGACCTTCAGGGCCCCTACGAGCAGTACGTC.

In this sample, this clonotype turned up many times. This rearrangement joins TRBV20-1 to TRBJ1-1; D gene ambiguous. Germline V gives CDR1 DFQATT, CDR2 SNEGSKA (reference sequence). The V end was cut by 2 bases, the J end by 0 bases, with 10 bases between. CDR3 length: 14 residues. CDR3 coding DNA: TGCAGTGCTAGATGGGCCGCGATGAACACTGAAGCTTTCTTT. It specifies CSARWAAMNTEAFF.

In its sample, this clonotype was seen a few times. V usage is TRBV20-1 and J usage is TRBJ2-6; D perhaps matches TRBD2 (5 bases). The CDR3 covers 15 residues. V lost 7 bases and J 0 bases, leaving 13 bases between the germline ends. Germline V CDR1 and CDR2: DFQATT, SNEGSKA (reference sequence). In DNA form, the CDR3 reads TGCAGTGGTGGGGAGTCGCTCTCTGGGGCCAACGTCCTGACTTTC. Translated: CSGGESLSGANVLTF.

This clonotype has at least ten counts. The V gene is TRBV4-3, the J gene TRBJ2-7; the D gene is possibly TRBD2 (6 bases). V was clipped by 3 bases and J by 3 bases, with 21 bases between them. Germline assignment: CDR1 LGHNA and CDR2 YSLEER. The CDR3 is 17 residues long. This CDR3 reads CASSHRATGGDFYEQYF. In DNA, the CDR3 is TGCGCCAGCAGCCACAGGGCTACGGGCGGGGATTTCTACGAGCAGTACTTC.

At least ten counts were recorded for this clonotype. The chain uses TRBV5-5 and TRBJ1-6; D might be TRBD1 (5 bases). Looked up from germline, CDR1 is SGHKS and CDR2 is YYEKEE (reference sequence). V gave up 3 bases and J gave up 10 bases, with 14 bases separating them. This CDR3 spans 14 amino acids. The CDR3 sequence: CASSWDGTTSPLHF. CDR3 nucleotide sequence: TGTGCCAGCAGCTGGGACGGGACTACGTCACCCCTCCACTTT.

This clonotype was picked up many times. The chain carries TRBV5-1 and TRBJ1-4; D is possibly TRBD1 (6 bases). Germline CDR1 SGHRS, CDR2 YFSETQ. There are 14 residues in the CDR3. Trimming removed 4 bases at V and 8 bases at J, with 15 bases between. The CDR3 DNA follows: TGCGCCAGCAGCACCCGGACAGAAGGGGAAAAACTGTTTTTT. Amino acids: CASSTRTEGEKLFF.

This clonotype occurred many times. The chain joins TRBV7-9 to TRBJ1-1; D ambiguous. This CDR3 is built from 11 residues. V was trimmed by 7 bases and J by 4 bases, leaving 7 bases between them. Germline V gene lookup returns CDR1 SEHNR and CDR2 FQNEAQ (reference sequence). The CDR3 loop reads CASKMGTEAFF. CDR3 sequence (DNA): TGTGCCAGCAAGATGGGCACTGAAGCTTTCTTT.

This clonotype was recorded many times. The CDR3: CSARSGGTSYEQYF. The DNA of the CDR3 is TGCAGTGCTAGGAGCGGGGGGACCTCCTACGAGCAGTACTTC. The rearrangement uses TRBV20-1 and TRBJ2-7; 9 nucleotides align to TRBD2. Trimming cost V 3 bases and J 0 bases; bases outside gene matches: 3. CDR1 is DFQATT and CDR2 is SNEGSKA in the germline V gene (reference sequence). The CDR3 is 14 amino acids.

This rearrangement joins TRBV29-1 to TRBJ2-3; the match to TRBD2 covers 13 bases. Per the germline V gene, CDR1 is SQVTM and CDR2 is ANQGSEA. This CDR3 comprises 14 residues. J was trimmed by 4 bases and V by 7 bases; bases with no gene match: 5. The CDR3 here is CSGRTSGGADTQYF. The CDR3 nucleotides are TGCAGCGGGAGGACTAGCGGGGGTGCAGATACGCAGTATTTT.

This clonotype came up many times. J is TRBJ1-5 and V is TRBV6-5; 7 positions agree with TRBD1. The CDR3 runs 15 residues. Germline CDR1 MNHEY, CDR2 SVGAGI. V dropped 6 bases and J dropped 3; count of bases not matched to a gene: 8. The CDR3 DNA sequence: TGTGCCAGCAGACCCCGGGACAGTTACAATCAGCCCCAGCATTTT. Translation gives CASRPRDSYNQPQHF.

This clonotype was observed at least ten times. The chain couples TRBV7-2 to TRBJ2-3, with D tentatively TRBD1 (5 bases). Germline V lookup: CDR1 SGHTA, CDR2 FQGNSA. V lost 1 base and J lost 5, with 13 bases in between. CDR3 length: 15 amino acids. CDR3 nucleotide sequence: TGTGCCAGCAGCTTAGGGTCTGGGGCAGGAGATACGCAGTATTTT. Amino acids: CASSLGSGAGDTQYF.

J is TRBJ2-5 and V is TRBV11-2; D not certain. Trimming shortened V by 2 bases and J by 9 bases, and 13 bases separated the two germline ends. This CDR3 has 13 residues. CDR1 SGHAT and CDR2 FQNNGV come from the germline V gene. The DNA of the CDR3 is TGTGCCAGCAGCTTATGGATCGATAAAGCCCAGTACTTC. As protein: CASSLWIDKAQYF.

The rearrangement uses TRBV7-2 and TRBJ2-7; D possibly uses TRBD1 or TRBD2 (6 bases each). Trimming took 2 bases from V and 2 from J, leaving 10 bases between them. From germline, CDR1 is SGHTA and CDR2 FQGNSA. The CDR3 has 14 residues. Here the CDR3 reads CASSLNRGPYEQYV. The DNA of the CDR3 is TGTGCCAGCAGCTTAAATCGGGGGCCCTACGAGCAGTACGTC.

This clonotype has at least ten counts. V and J are TRBV6-5 and TRBJ2-1, with TRBD2 identical over 7 bases. With V trimmed by 3 bases and J by 5 bases, 7 bases remained unmatched. The CDR3 is 15 residues long. The germline V gene encodes CDR1 MNHEY and CDR2 SVGAGI. The CDR3 loop is CASSYEASGNNEQFF. CDR3 sequence (DNA): TGTGCCAGCAGTTATGAGGCTAGCGGAAACAATGAGCAGTTCTTC.

In this sample, this clonotype turned up many times. J is TRBJ1-1 and V is TRBV28, with D unclear. The CDR3 covers 14 residues. V was clipped by 6 bases and J by 1 base, with 12 bases between them. Germline lookup yields CDR1 MDHEN and CDR2 SYDVKM. In DNA form, the CDR3 reads TGTGCCAGCAGAATCCGTCCGGGGAACACTGAAGCTTTCTTT. As protein: CASRIRPGNTEAFF.

This clonotype has a count of ten or more. This chain links TRBV11-2 with TRBJ1-2; 9 nucleotides agree with TRBD1. Germline trimming cut 5 bases from V and 2 bases from J; bases unmatched to any gene: 6. The germline V gene encodes CDR1 SGHAT and CDR2 FQNNGV. This CDR3 is 15 amino acids long. CDR3 in amino acids: CASSARTGANYGYTF. Written as DNA, the CDR3 is TGTGCCAGCAGCGCCCGGACAGGGGCGAACTATGGCTACACCTTC.